This TCR beta chain emerged from a study of spatial heterogeneity in lung cancer. Notes on the study in general: Ubiquitous expanded tumor TCRs were observed in blood more at resection than follow-up.

The library protocol tagged each TCR cDNA with a unique molecular identifier. TCRdb reanalysed the 5' RACE reads using MiXCR and keeps one entry per CDR3 protein. The table lists approximately 10,000 distinct CDR3 sequences, approximately 15% of them singletons. Stated time point: sample taken at primary tumor resection. Extraction of whole RNA from tumor, nontumor lung or frozen PBMC preceded unsorted sequencing. There were 75 or so donors, all of them untreated patients with early-stage non-small cell lung cancer. In its sample, this clonotype was seen a few times. Its antigen is undetermined. In germline, CDR1 is WNHNN, CDR2 SYGVQD (reference sequence). CDR3 length equals 14 residues. Unmatched junction bases numbered 4, after V lost 6 bases and J lost 5 bases.

Sequenced material: PBMCs, taken at surgery. This clonotype was obtained from a male donor with early-stage non-small cell lung cancer. The genes are TRBV10-1 and TRBJ2-2; 9 bases fit TRBD1. CDR3 nucleotides: TGCGCCAGCAGACAGGGGGCACGTACCGGGGAGCTGTTTTTT. It specifies CASRQGARTGELFF.